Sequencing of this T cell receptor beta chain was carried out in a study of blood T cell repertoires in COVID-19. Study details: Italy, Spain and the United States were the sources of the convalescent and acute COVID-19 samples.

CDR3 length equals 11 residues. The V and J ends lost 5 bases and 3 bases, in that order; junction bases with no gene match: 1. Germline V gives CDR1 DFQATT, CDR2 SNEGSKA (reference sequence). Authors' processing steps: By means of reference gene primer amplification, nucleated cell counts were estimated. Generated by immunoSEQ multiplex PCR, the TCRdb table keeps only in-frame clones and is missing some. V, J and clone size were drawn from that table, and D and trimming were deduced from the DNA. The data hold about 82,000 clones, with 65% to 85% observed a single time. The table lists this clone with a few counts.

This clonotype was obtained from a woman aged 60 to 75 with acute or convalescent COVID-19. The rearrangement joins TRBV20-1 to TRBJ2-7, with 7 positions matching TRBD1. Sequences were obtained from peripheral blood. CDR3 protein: CSAWDSYEQYF. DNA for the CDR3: TGCAGTGCTTGGGACAGCTACGAGCAGTACTTC.